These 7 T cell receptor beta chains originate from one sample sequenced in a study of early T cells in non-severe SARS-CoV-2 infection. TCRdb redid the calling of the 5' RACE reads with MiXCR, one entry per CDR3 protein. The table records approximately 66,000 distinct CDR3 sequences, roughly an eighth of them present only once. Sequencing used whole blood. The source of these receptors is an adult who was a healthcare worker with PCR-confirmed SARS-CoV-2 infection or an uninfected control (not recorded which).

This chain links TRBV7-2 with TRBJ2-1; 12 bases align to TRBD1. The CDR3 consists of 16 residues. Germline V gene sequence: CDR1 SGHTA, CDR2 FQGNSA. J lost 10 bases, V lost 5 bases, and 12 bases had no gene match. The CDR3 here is CASSRGPGQGAREQFF. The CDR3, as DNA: TGTGCCAGCAGCAGGGGACCGGGACAGGGGGCACGGGAGCAGTTCTTC.

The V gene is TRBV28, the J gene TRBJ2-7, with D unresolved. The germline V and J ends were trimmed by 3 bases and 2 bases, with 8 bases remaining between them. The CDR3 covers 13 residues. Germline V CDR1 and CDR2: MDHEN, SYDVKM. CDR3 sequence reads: CASSLSPTYEQYF. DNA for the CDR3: TGTGCCAGCAGTTTGAGCCCCACCTACGAGCAGTACTTC. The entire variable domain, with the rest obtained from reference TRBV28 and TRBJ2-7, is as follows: DVKVTQSSRYLVKRTGEKVFLECVQDMDHENMFWYRQDPGLGLRLIYFSYDVKMKEKGDIPEGYSVSREKKERFSLILESASTNQTSMYLCASSLSPTYEQYFGPGTRLTVT.

The CDR3 here is CASSPLPEGTYNEQFF. The CDR3 DNA is TGTGCCAGCAGCCCCCTTCCGGAGGGAACCTACAATGAGCAGTTCTTC. The chain is built from TRBV3-1 and TRBJ2-1; D perhaps matches TRBD2 (6 bases). Germline CDR1 is LGHDT and CDR2 is YNNKEL (reference sequence). V lost 4 bases and J lost 2, with 15 bases in between. The CDR3 is 16 residues long.

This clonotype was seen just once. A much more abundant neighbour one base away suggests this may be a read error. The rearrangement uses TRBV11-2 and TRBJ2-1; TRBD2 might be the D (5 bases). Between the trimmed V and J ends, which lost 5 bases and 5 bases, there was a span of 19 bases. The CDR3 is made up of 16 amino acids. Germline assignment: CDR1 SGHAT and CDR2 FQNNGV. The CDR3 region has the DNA TGTGCCAGCAGCCCAGAGGGCCTAACGGGGAACAATGAGCAGTTCTTC. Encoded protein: CASSPEGLTGNNEQFF.

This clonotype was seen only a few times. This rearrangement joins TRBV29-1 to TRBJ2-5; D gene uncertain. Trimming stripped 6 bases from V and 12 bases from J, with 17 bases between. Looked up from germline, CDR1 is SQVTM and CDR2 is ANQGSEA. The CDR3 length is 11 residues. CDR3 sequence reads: CSVVFPDVEYF. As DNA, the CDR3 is TGCAGCGTGGTATTTCCTGACGTTGAGTACTTC.

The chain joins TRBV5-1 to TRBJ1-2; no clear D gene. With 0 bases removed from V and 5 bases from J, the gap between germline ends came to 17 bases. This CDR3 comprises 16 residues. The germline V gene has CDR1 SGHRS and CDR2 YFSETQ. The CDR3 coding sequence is TGCGCCAGCAGCTTGGAGATGTGGGAATCGGGTTATGGCTACACCTTC. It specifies CASSLEMWESGYGYTF. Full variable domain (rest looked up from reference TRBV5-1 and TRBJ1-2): KAGVTQTPRYLIKTRGQQVTLSCSPISGHRSVSWYQQTPGQGLQFLFEYFSETQRNKGNFPGRFSGRQFSNSRSEMNVSTLELGDSALYLCASSLEMWESGYGYTFGSGTRLTVV.

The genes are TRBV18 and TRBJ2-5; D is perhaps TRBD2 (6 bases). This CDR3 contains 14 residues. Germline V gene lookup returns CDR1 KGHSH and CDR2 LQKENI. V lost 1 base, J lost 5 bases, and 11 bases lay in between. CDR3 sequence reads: CASSPQYGGETQYF. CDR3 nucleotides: TGTGCCAGCTCACCACAATACGGGGGTGAGACCCAGTACTTC.